This TCR beta chain came from a study of shared clonotypes between healthy human individuals. Findings and caveats of the study: Generally, naive subsets (rather than memory subsets) showed larger estimated richness.

The CDR3 has 16 amino acids. J lost 2 bases, V lost 0 bases, and 2 bases had no gene match. Germline values: CDR1 SGHDT, CDR2 YYEEEE. On this clone: Its matching antigen is unknown.

The naive CD8 population came from CD45RO-negative cells selected for CCR7, without terminally differentiated effector memory CD45RA+ cells. Several immunoSEQ plates held equal portions of the genomic DNA taken from each subset. The protocol was immunoSEQ multiplex PCR, while the TCRdb copy is restricted to in-frame clones and leaves out a portion. The table records roughly 2,000,000 clones, about 95% of them present only once. This sequence originates from a man aged 18 to 29 in good health. The material sequenced was naive CD8+ T cells sorted from blood. The chain links TRBV5-6 to TRBJ2-3, with TRBD2 identical over 11 bases. The CDR3 region is CASSLELAGDTDTQYF. CDR3 nucleotide sequence: TGTGCCAGCAGCTTGGAACTAGCGGGGGACACAGATACGCAGTATTTT. Using reference TRBV5-6 and TRBJ2-3 for the parts outside the CDR3, the full variable domain is DAGVTQSPTHLIKTRGQQVTLRCSPKSGHDTVSWYQQALGQGPQFIFQYYEEEERQRGNFPDRFSGHQFPNYSSELNVNALLLGDSALYLCASSLELAGDTDTQYFGPGTRLTVL.